Below are 22 T cell receptor beta chains sequenced from a single sample in a study of T cell changes during pregnancy in multiple sclerosis. Profiled with immunoSEQ multiplex PCR; TCRdb holds only in-frame clones, not every one. Of tens of thousands of clones in the sample, under 95% were seen once. This sample comprised CD8+ T cells from peripheral blood mononuclear cells, obtained before pregnancy. Source of these receptors: a female donor with multiple sclerosis, enrolled in a pregnancy study.

This clone was counted ten times or more. The chain links TRBV19 to TRBJ1-6; 8 bases align to TRBD1. V was clipped by 7 bases and J by 10 bases; unmatched bases: 12. The CDR3 extends over 15 amino acids. The V gene's germline CDR1 is LNHDA and CDR2 SQIVND (reference sequence). The CDR3 sequence is CASKEPGQESSPLHF. Here the CDR3 DNA reads TGTGCCAGTAAAGAGCCGGGACAGGAGTCATCACCCCTCCACTTT.

The chain uses TRBV14 and TRBJ1-2, with unresolved D. Trimming took off 4 bases at V and 4 bases at J, with 16 bases between the two ends. This CDR3 contains 15 residues. The germline CDR1 and CDR2 sequences are SGHDN and FVKESK. The DNA for the CDR3 is TGTGCCAGCAGCCCCCGAGGGCGGATATCCTATGGCTACACCTTC. Translation: CASSPRGRISYGYTF.

V is TRBV2 and J is TRBJ1-2; 12 nucleotides match TRBD1. The CDR3 covers 18 residues. Germline trimming cut 7 bases from V and 3 bases from J; bases unmatched to any gene: 15. Per germline, CDR1 SNHLY and CDR2 FYNNEI. The CDR3 DNA reads TGTGCCAGCACCTTATATGGGACAGGGGGCGGACAGGACTATGGCTACACCTTC. Protein product: CASTLYGTGGGQDYGYTF.

The gene calls are TRBV29-1 and TRBJ2-5, with D perhaps TRBD2 (7 bases). The J call may be in error: the DNA end matches TRBJ2-7 better. Per germline, CDR1 SQVTM and CDR2 ANQGSEA. The CDR3 is 13 residues long. The CDR3 region is CSVPTGRAYEQYF. Written as DNA, the CDR3 is TGCAGCGTCCCCACAGGGAGGGCCTACGAGCAGTACTTC.

The genes are TRBV2 and TRBJ2-7; TRBD1 might be the D (6 bases). Between the trimmed V and J ends, which lost 5 bases and 3 bases, there was a span of 14 bases. The CDR3 covers 14 residues. The germline gives CDR1 SNHLY, CDR2 FYNNEI. The CDR3 protein is CASSKTGPFYEQYF. Written as DNA, the CDR3 is TGTGCCAGCAGTAAGACAGGCCCCTTCTACGAGCAGTACTTC.

The chain joins TRBV4-1 to TRBJ2-1; TRBD2 aligns across 9 bases. Germline loops: CDR1 MGHRA, CDR2 YSYEKL. With 1 base clipped from V and 4 bases from J, the junction kept 11 bases outside the gene matches. This CDR3 contains 18 residues. CDR3 DNA sequence: TGCGCCAGCAGCCAAGGGGCTAGCGGGGTCATTGGGTACAATGAGCAGTTCTTC. Protein sequence: CASSQGASGVIGYNEQFF.

The chain has TRBV2 and TRBJ1-2; 7 nucleotides align to TRBD1. The CDR3 runs to 15 residues. Trimming cost V 3 bases and J 2 bases; bases outside gene matches: 6. Looked up from germline, CDR1 is SNHLY and CDR2 is FYNNEI. In DNA, the CDR3 is TGTGCCAGCAGTGATGGACAGGAGACAAACTATGGCTACACCTTC. Translated, it gives CASSDGQETNYGYTF.

The V gene is TRBV25-1, the J gene TRBJ1-3; D is uncertain. V lost 3 bases and J 6 bases, leaving 9 bases between the germline ends. Germline V lookup: CDR1 MGHDK, CDR2 SYGVNS. This CDR3 comprises 13 residues. CDR3 DNA: TGTGCCAGCAGTGACACTTCTCAAAACACCATATATTTT. Its translation is CASSDTSQNTIYF.

V and J are TRBV5-6 and TRBJ1-1; TRBD1 might be the D (5 bases). The CDR3 runs 14 residues. Germline values: CDR1 SGHDT, CDR2 YYEEEE. The V and J ends lost 0 bases and 0 bases respectively, with 6 bases between them. Written as DNA, the CDR3 is TGTGCCAGCAGCTTGGGACAGATGAACACTGAAGCTTTCTTT. Protein product: CASSLGQMNTEAFF.

The chain joins TRBV19 to TRBJ1-2; weak D call: TRBD1 (5 bases). The CDR3 extends over 12 amino acids. V lost 3 bases and J lost 6, with 8 bases in between. CDR1 is LNHDA and CDR2 is SQIVND in the germline V gene (reference sequence). The CDR3, as DNA: TGTGCCAGTAGTATCGCCAGGGATGGCTACACCTTC. Amino acids: CASSIARDGYTF.

This chain uses TRBV19 with TRBJ1-5; D unclear. Germline-derived CDR1 and CDR2 are LNHDA and SQIVND (reference sequence). CDR3 length equals 14 residues. The V and J ends lost 2 bases and 2 bases respectively, with 7 bases between them. CDR3 sequence: CASSIWEGNQPQHF. In nucleotides, the CDR3 is TGTGCCAGTAGTATATGGGAGGGCAATCAGCCCCAGCATTTT. The full variable domain, with the rest looked up from reference TRBV19 and TRBJ1-5, is DGGITQSPKYLFRKEGQNVTLSCEQNLNHDAMYWYRQDPGQGLRLIYYSQIVNDFQKGDIAEGYSVSREKKESFPLTVTSAQKNPTAFYLCASSIWEGNQPQHFGDGTRLSIL.

The CDR3 here is CASSRSSGGPTGELFF. The DNA for the CDR3 is TGCGCCAGCAGCCGAAGTAGCGGGGGTCCCACCGGGGAGCTGTTTTTT. J is TRBJ2-2 and V is TRBV4-3; TRBD2 agrees at 9 bases. This CDR3 is built from 16 residues. From germline, CDR1 is LGHNA and CDR2 YSLEER. V was clipped by 4 bases and J by 4 bases; unmatched bases: 7.

The chain combines TRBV10-3 with TRBJ1-1; 9 nucleotides line up with TRBD1. V dropped 10 bases and J dropped 6; count of bases not matched to a gene: 15. Germline V gene lookup returns CDR1 ENHRY and CDR2 SYGVKD. This CDR3 is built from 15 residues. For the CDR3, the DNA is TGTGCCACAACCCCCGCGGGACAGGGTTTCTCTGAAGCTTTCTTT. Its protein is CATTPAGQGFSEAFF.

V gene TRBV27 combines with J gene TRBJ1-1; tentatively, D is TRBD1 (5 bases). CDR3 length: 15 amino acids. CDR1 MNHEY and CDR2 SMNVEV come from the germline V gene (reference sequence). Trimming removed 5 bases from V and 1 base from J, with 14 bases in between. The CDR3 is CASSLTDGGNTEAFF. The DNA for the CDR3 is TGTGCCAGCAGTCTGACGGACGGGGGGAACACTGAAGCTTTCTTT.

The J gene is TRBJ1-1, the V gene TRBV19, with D possibly matching TRBD1 (5 bases). CDR1 is LNHDA, CDR2 SQIVND, per germline (reference sequence). The CDR3 is made up of 14 amino acids. Trimming left V 8 bases short and J 3 bases short, with 16 bases between. CDR3 bases: TGTGCCAGTGGGGCCCAGGGAGGGGACACTGAAGCTTTCTTT. It encodes CASGAQGGDTEAFF.

The chain carries TRBV29-1 and TRBJ2-1, with D uncertain. Looked up from germline, CDR1 is SQVTM and CDR2 is ANQGSEA. The V end was cut by 8 bases, the J end by 1 base, with 9 bases between. This CDR3 has 12 residues. Here the CDR3 reads CSLRPSYNEQFF. CDR3 bases: TGCAGCCTGAGGCCATCCTACAATGAGCAGTTCTTC.

The chain joins TRBV18 to TRBJ1-5; 7 bases are shared with TRBD1. The CDR3 sequence is 15 residues long. CDR1 is KGHSH, CDR2 LQKENI, per germline. V lost 2 bases, J lost 6 bases, and 7 bases stayed unmatched. In DNA, the CDR3 is TGTGCCAGCTCACCAGGGACAGCCTCCGGTCAGCCCCAGCATTTT. Its protein is CASSPGTASGQPQHF. Full variable domain (missing parts from reference TRBV18 and TRBJ1-5): NAGVMQNPRHLVRRRGQEARLRCSPMKGHSHVYWYRQLPEEGLKFMVYLQKENIIDESGMPKERFSAEFPKEGPSILRIQQVVRGDSAAYFCASSPGTASGQPQHFGDGTRLSIL.

J is TRBJ2-7 and V is TRBV7-9; D may be TRBD1 (5 bases). Germline-derived CDR1 and CDR2 are SEHNR and FQNEAQ (reference sequence). V lost 4 bases and J lost 5, with 24 bases in between. The CDR3 extends over 17 amino acids. The CDR3, as DNA: TGTGCCAGCAGCTCTGGACAACGTAAGATTCAAGAGGACGAGCAGTACTTC. Protein: CASSSGQRKIQEDEQYF. Full variable domain (outside the CDR3, taken from reference TRBV7-9 and TRBJ2-7): DTGVSQNPRHKITKRGQNVTFRCDPISEHNRLYWYRQTLGQGPEFLTYFQNEAQLEKSRLLSDRFSAERPKGSFSTLEIQRTEQGDSAMYLCASSSGQRKIQEDEQYFGPGTRLTVT.

The rearrangement uses TRBV27 and TRBJ1-2; the D is unclear. Germline lookup yields CDR1 MNHEY and CDR2 SMNVEV (reference sequence). Trimming shortened V by 0 bases and J by 6 bases, and 11 bases separated the two germline ends. There are 14 residues in the CDR3. The CDR3 sequence is CASSLSLNGHGYTF. Here the CDR3 DNA reads TGTGCCAGCAGTTTATCCCTAAATGGTCATGGCTACACCTTC.

Details on this clone: Other DNA sequences of this sample code for an identical CDR3. The chain links TRBV7-9 to TRBJ2-7; 7 positions agree with TRBD2. Germline V gene data show CDR1 as SEHNR and CDR2 as FQNEAQ (reference sequence). The V and J ends lost 1 base and 2 bases, in that order; junction bases with no gene match: 2. The CDR3 has 14 residues. The CDR3 protein is CASSLGGGAYEQYF. CDR3 DNA sequence: TGTGCCAGCAGCTTAGGGGGGGGAGCCTACGAGCAGTACTTC.

This chain joins TRBV4-1 and TRBJ1-1, with 9 bases fitting TRBD1. The germline V gene has CDR1 MGHRA and CDR2 YSYEKL. The CDR3 length is 14 residues. V lost 3 bases to trimming and J lost 5 bases; unmatched junction nucleotides: 4. The CDR3 bases are TGCGCCAGCAGCCAGACGACAGGGGGGACTGAAGCTTTCTTT. This gives the protein CASSQTTGGTEAFF.

The gene calls are TRBV7-9 and TRBJ2-1, with 10 bases that match TRBD1. CDR1 SEHNR and CDR2 FQNEAQ come from the germline V gene (reference sequence). This CDR3 has 17 residues. J was trimmed by 5 bases and V by 5 bases; bases with no gene match: 12. The CDR3 reads CASSPTDGTGVDNEQFF. The CDR3 nucleotides read TGTGCCAGCAGCCCCACGGACGGGACAGGGGTGGACAATGAGCAGTTCTTC.